The text below deals with one T cell receptor (beta chain). Its specificity is not known. Libraries were prepared by immunoSEQ multiplex PCR; TCRdb keeps only in-frame clonotypes and omits some of them. The sample has under 55,000 clones; 80% are singletons. The sort gate was single viable CD3+CD4+CD8-CD45RO+ cells for memory CD4+ T cells. Total CD4+ T cells were enriched by CD4 positive selection. This sample stems from a study of memory CD4+ T cells and cytomegalovirus serostatus. Findings and caveats of the study: CMV serostatus prediction reached median AUC approximately 0.95, or 0.91 with US-trained model. Of under 200 reported CMV TCRbeta sequences, about 70 were found in memory CD4+ repertoires. Suggested: most of the CMV-linked TCR signature lies in CD4+ memory cells.

The origin of this receptor is an adult in good health and CMV-seropositive. Sequencing was performed on memory CD4+ T cells from blood.

CDR3 sequence (DNA): TGTGCCTGGATCCGGGACTCCACCCTCCACTTT. Translated: CAWIRDSTLHF. The rearrangement links TRBV30 to TRBJ1-6; a weak D match, TRBD1 (5 bases). The CDR3 contains 11 residues. Germline V CDR1 and CDR2: GTSNPN, SVGIG (reference sequence). The V end lost 4 bases, the J end lost 14 bases, and 12 bases lay between the germline ends.